This T cell receptor (beta chain) was recorded in a study of T cell responses to AZD1222 COVID-19 vaccine. For the study at large: Pooled samples include second doses given at about 4 or 12 weeks.

This CDR3 is 15 amino acids long. Clones were read by immunoSEQ multiplex PCR, and TCRdb kept only the in-frame ones, dropping some. The sample lists 110,000 or so clones; 85% to 90% were seen once. The sample here was peripheral blood, taken on day 0 of AZD1222 vaccination. The clonotype comes from an adult in good health. The chain carries TRBV21-1 and TRBJ2-7; the D call TRBD1 from the table was never checked on the DNA. TRBV21-1 is a pseudogene segment. CDR3 protein: CASSKVDGQTYEQYF. The CDR3, as DNA: TGTGCCAGCAGCAAAGTTGATGGACAGACCTACGAGCAGTACTTC.